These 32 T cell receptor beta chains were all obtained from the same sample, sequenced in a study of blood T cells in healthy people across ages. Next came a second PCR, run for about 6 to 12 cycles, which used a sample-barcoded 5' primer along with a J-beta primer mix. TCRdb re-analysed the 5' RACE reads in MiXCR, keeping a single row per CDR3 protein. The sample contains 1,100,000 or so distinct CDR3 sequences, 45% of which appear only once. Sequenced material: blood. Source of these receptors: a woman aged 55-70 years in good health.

CDR3 bases: TGTGCCAGCAGCGTGGGTGGGAGTGAGTATACGCAGTATTTT. Translating gives CASSVGGSEYTQYF. V is TRBV9 and J is TRBJ2-3; TRBD2 is a possible D gene (5 bases). The CDR3 extends over 14 amino acids. V lost 2 bases to trimming and J lost 7 bases, with 14 bases between them. Germline CDR1 is SGDLS and CDR2 is YYNGEE.

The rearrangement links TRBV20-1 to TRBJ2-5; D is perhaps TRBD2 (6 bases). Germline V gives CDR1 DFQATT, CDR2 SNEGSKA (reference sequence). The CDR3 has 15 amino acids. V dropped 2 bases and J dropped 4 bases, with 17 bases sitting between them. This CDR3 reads CSARPNRLGRETQYF. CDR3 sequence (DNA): TGCAGTGCTAGACCCAACAGACTAGGACGAGAGACCCAGTACTTC.

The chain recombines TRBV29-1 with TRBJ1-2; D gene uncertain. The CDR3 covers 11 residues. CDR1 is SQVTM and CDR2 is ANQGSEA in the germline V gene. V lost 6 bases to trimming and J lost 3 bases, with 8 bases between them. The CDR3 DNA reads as TGCAGCGTGCAGCAGGACTATGGCTACACCTTC. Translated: CSVQQDYGYTF.

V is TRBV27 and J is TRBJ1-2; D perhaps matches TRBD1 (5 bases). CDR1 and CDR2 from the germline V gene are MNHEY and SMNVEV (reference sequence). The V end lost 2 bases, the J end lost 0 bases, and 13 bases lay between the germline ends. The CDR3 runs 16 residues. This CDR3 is CASSLAGGLPNYGYTF. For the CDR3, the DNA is TGTGCCAGCAGTTTAGCGGGGGGACTACCTAACTATGGCTACACCTTC.

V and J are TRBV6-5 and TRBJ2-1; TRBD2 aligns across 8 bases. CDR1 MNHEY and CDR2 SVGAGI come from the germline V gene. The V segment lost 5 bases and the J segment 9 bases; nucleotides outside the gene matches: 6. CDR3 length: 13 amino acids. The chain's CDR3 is CASSQPGLVEQFF. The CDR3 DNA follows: TGTGCCAGCAGTCAGCCGGGACTAGTTGAGCAGTTCTTC.

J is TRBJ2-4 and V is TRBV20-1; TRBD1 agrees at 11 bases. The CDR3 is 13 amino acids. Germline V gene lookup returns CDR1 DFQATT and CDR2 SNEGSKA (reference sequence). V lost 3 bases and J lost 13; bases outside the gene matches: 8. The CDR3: CSASTGTGGIQYF. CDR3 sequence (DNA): TGCAGTGCTAGCACCGGGACAGGGGGTATCCAGTACTTC.

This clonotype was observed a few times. The CDR3 protein is CSLGSTLGETQYF. The CDR3 DNA follows: TGCAGTTTAGGGAGTACACTCGGGGAGACCCAGTACTTC. The chain joins TRBV20-1 to TRBJ2-5, with D tentatively TRBD2 (5 bases). The length of the CDR3 is 13 residues. V was shortened by 8 bases and J by 5 bases, with 18 bases between the two germline ends. The germline gives CDR1 DFQATT, CDR2 SNEGSKA (reference sequence).

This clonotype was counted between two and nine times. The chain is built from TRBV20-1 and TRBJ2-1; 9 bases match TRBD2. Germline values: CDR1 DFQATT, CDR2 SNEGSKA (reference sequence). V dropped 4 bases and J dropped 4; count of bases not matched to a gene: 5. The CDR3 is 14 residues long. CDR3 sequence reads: CSAIVAGAYNEQFF. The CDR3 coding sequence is TGCAGTGCTATCGTAGCGGGAGCTTACAATGAGCAGTTCTTC.

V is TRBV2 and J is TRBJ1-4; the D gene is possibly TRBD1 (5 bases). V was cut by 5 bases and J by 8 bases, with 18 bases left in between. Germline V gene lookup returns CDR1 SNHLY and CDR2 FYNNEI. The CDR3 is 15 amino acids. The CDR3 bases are TGTGCCAGCAGTCAAGACGGGACGGAGGGGGAAAAACTGTTTTTT. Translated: CASSQDGTEGEKLFF. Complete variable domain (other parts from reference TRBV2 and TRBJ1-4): EPEVTQTPSHQVTQMGQEVILRCVPISNHLYFYWYRQILGQKVEFLVSFYNNEISEKSEIFDDQFSVERPDGSNFTLKIRSTKLEDSAMYFCASSQDGTEGEKLFFGSGTQLSVL.

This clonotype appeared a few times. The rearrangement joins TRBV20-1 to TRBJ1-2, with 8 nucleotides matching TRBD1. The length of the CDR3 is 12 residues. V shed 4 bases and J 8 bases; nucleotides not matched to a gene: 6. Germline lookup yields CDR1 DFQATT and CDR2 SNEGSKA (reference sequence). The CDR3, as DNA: TGCAGTGCTAAAACAGGGGGAGGAGGCTACACCTTC. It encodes CSAKTGGGGYTF.

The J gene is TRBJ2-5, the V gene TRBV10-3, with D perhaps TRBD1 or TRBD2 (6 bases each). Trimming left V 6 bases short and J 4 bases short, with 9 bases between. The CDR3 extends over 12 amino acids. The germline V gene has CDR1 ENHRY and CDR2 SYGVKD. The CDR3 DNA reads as TGTGCCATCAGGGGGGGCGGAGAGACCCAGTACTTC. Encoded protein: CAIRGGGETQYF.

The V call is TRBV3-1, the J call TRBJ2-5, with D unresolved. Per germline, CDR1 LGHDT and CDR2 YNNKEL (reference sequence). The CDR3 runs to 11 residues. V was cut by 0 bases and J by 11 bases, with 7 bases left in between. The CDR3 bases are TGTGCCAGCAGCCAAGATAATGAGCAGTACTTC. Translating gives CASSQDNEQYF.

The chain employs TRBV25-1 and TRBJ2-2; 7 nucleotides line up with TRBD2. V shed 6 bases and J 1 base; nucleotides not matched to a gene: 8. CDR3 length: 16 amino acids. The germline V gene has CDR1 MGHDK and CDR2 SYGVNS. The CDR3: CASRPELARNTGELFF. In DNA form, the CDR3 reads TGTGCCAGCAGACCGGAACTAGCGCGGAACACCGGGGAGCTGTTTTTT.

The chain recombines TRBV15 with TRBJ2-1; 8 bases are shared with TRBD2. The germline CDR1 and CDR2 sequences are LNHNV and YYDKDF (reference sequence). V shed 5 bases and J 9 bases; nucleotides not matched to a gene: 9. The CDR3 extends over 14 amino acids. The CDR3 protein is CATSSSGYGGEQFF. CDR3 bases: TGTGCCACCAGCTCTAGCGGGTACGGAGGTGAGCAGTTCTTC.

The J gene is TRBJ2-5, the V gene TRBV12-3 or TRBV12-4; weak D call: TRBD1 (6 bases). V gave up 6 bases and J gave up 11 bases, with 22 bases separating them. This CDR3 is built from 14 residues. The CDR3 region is CASREQGSPNEQYF. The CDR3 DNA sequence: TGTGCCAGCAGGGAACAGGGATCTCCCAATGAGCAGTACTTC.

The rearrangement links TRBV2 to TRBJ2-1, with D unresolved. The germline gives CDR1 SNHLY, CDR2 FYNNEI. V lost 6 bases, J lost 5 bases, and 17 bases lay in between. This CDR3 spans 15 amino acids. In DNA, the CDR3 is TGTGCCAGCAGGAAGGGTAGGACCGAGAACAATGAGCAGTTCTTC. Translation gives CASRKGRTENNEQFF.

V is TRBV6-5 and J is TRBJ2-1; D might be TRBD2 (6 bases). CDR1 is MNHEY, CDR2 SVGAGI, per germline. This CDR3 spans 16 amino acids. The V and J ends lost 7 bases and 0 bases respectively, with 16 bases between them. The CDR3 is CASTNVEGSSYNEQFF. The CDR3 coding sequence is TGTGCCAGCACCAACGTGGAGGGGAGCTCCTACAATGAGCAGTTCTTC.

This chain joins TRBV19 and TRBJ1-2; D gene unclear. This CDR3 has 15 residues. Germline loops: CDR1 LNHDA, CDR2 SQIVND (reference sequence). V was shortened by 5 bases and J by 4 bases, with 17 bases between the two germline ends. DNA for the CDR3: TGTGCCAGTAGTTCTGGGCCCGCTGACGCCTATGGCTACACCTTC. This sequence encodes CASSSGPADAYGYTF.

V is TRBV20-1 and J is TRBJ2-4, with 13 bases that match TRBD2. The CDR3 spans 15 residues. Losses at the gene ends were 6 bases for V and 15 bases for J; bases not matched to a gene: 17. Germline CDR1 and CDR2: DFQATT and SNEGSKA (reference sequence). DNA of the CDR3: TGCAGTGCCCAGGGACTAGCGGGATACTCCTACGAGCGGTACTTC. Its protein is CSAQGLAGYSYERYF.

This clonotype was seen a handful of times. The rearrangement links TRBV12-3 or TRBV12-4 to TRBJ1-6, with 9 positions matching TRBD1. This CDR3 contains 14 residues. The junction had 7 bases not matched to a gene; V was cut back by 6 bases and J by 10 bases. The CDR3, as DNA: TGTGCCAGCAGCCAAGGGACAGGGAACTCACCCCTCCACTTT. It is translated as CASSQGTGNSPLHF.

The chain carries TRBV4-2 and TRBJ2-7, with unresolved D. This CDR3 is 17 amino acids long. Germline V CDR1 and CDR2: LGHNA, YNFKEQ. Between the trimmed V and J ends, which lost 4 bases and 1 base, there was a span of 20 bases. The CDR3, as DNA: TGTGCCAGCAGCCCAGCACTGGAGAGTGACTTATCCTACGAGCAGTACTTC. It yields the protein CASSPALESDLSYEQYF.

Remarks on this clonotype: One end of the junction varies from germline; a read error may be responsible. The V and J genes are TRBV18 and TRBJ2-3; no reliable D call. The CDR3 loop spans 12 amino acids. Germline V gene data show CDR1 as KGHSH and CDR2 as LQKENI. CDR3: CASAPSADTQYF. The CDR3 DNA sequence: TGTGCCAGCGCACCGTCCGCAGATACGCAGTATTTT.

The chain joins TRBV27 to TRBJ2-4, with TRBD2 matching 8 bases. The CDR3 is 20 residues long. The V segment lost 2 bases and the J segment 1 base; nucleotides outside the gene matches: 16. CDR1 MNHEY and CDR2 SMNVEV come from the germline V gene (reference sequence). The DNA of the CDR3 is TGTGCCAGCAGTTTAGCCCGGGGGGAGCGGGAGATAACGGCCAAAAACATTCAGTACTTC. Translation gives CASSLARGEREITAKNIQYF.

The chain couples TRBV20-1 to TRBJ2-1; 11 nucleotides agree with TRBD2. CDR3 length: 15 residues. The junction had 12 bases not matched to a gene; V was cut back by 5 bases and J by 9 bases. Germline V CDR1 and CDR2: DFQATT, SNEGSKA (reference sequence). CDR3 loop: CSAGLLAGGYGEQFF. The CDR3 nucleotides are TGCAGTGCTGGGCTCTTAGCGGGAGGGTACGGTGAGCAGTTCTTC.

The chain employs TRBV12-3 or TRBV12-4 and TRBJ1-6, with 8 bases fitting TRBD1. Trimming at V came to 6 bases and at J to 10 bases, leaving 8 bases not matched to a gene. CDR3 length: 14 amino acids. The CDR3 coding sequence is TGTGCCAGCAGGACAGGGGATTTGGTATCACCCCTCCACTTT. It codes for CASRTGDLVSPLHF.

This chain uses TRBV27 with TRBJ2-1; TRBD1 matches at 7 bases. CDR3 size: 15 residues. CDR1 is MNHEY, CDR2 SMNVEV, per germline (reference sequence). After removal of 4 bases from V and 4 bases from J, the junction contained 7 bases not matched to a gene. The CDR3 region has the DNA TGTGCCAGCAGTTCGACAGGGTTTTATTACAATGAGCAGTTCTTC. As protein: CASSSTGFYYNEQFF.

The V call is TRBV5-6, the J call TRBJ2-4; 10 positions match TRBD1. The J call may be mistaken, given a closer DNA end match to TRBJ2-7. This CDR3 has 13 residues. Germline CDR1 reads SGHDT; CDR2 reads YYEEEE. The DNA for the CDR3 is TGTGCCAGCAGCGAGGGACAGGGGAGCGAGCAGTACTTC. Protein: CASSEGQGSEQYF.

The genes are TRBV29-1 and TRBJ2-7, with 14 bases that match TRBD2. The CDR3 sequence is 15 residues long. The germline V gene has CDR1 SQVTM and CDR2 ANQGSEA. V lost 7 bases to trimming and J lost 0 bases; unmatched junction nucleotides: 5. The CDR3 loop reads CSAYGTSGSSYEQYF. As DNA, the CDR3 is TGCAGCGCATACGGGACTAGCGGGAGCTCCTACGAGCAGTACTTC.

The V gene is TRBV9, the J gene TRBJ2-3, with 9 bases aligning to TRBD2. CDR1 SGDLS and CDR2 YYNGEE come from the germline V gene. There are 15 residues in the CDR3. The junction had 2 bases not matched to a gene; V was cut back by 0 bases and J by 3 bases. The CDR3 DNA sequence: TGTGCCAGCAGCGTAGGGGCGGGAGGGACAGATACGCAGTATTTT. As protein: CASSVGAGGTDTQYF.

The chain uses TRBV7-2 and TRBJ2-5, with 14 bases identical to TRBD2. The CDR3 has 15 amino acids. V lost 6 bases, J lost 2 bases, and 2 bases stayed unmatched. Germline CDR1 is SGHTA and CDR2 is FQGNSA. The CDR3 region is CASSRTSGRQETQYF. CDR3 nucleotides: TGTGCCAGCAGTCGGACTAGCGGGAGGCAAGAGACCCAGTACTTC.

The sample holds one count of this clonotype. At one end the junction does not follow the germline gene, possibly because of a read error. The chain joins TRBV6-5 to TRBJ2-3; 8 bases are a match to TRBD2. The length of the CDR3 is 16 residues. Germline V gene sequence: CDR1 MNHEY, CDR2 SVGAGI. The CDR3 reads CASSYSAGGRTDTRYF. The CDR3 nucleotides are TGTGCCAGCAGTTACTCGGCGGGGGGCCGGACAGATACGCGGTATTTT.

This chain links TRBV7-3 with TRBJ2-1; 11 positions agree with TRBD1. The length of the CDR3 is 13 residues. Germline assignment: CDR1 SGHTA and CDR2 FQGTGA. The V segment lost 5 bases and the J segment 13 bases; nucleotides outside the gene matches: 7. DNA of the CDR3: TGTGCCAGCAGCCCGGGACAGGGGGGGGCCCAGTTCTTC. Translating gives CASSPGQGGAQFF.